Reported below is one TCR beta chain. Its antigen is unknown. Base qualities are not recorded, but no much larger clone differs from it by a single base. In the prospective study, participants were 18 to 89 years old, resided in about two dozen geographic areas of the United States, and were enrolled through a virtual design. Cohort assignment in the prospective study relied on participant-reported clinical history from a screening survey and a study questionnaire. Recovered participants in ImmuneRACE Cohort 3 were defined as having two consecutive negative NP/OP PCR tests, clearance from a healthcare professional, or resolution of symptoms. Each participant in the prospective study had whole blood, serum and a nasopharyngeal or oropharyngeal swab collected by mobile phlebotomists. Participants in the prospective study had the option to provide additional blood draws and questionnaires over a roughly 2-month period. Before DNA extraction, prospective study blood samples were shipped either frozen or at room temperature.

This record belongs to a study of blood T cell repertoires in COVID-19 (dated by TCRdb to about 2020). Turning to the overall study: Samples covering the acute and convalescent phases of COVID-19 were provided by collaborators in the United States, Italy and Spain. Where available, HLA class I and class II types were obtained from metadata supplied by the sample provider rather than from assay-based typing. A freely available public database, intended as a resource for researchers studying the immune response to SARS-CoV-2, is where the repertoires were released. The samples were drawn from the first 160 participants of the ongoing ImmuneRACE study and from 1,254 subjects provided by 6 global collaborators. Sample metadata almost always included a de-identified subject ID, COVID-19 status, age in years and sex. The prospective study material was composed of cDNA or gDNA derived from T cells, B-cell-depleted T cells, or PBMCs. Deeply sampled blood TCRbeta repertoires from subjects exposed to, actively infected with, or recovered from COVID-19 were included in the dataset.

Overall results and qualifications from the work: Clinical and demographic metadata were provided uncurated, with the amount varying by source and participant.

Based on the germline V gene, the CDR1 and CDR2 sequences are MDHEN and SYDVKM. V gives up 5 bases and J gives up 2 bases, and the segment between their germline ends measures 19 bases. Inclusive of the bounding cysteine and phenylalanine, the CDR3 is 17 residues long. The sequence is cut down to CDR3 DNA, 51 bases in frame from base 1. TCRbeta CDR3 regions were amplified from genomic DNA by means of the immunoSEQ Assay, a bias-controlled multiplex PCR. The paper's data handling went like this. Nucleated cell counts per sample were estimated from amplification of reference gene primers within the assay. To quantify the absolute abundance of each unique TCRbeta CDR3 rearrangement, sequence reads were collapsed and filtered. Productive Simpson clonality was computed per sample as the square root of Simpson's diversity index over productive rearrangements. Entries here come from immuneACCESS through TCRdb and include only in-frame sequences with V and J called. Some clones fail to appear in such tables; in the studies checked, an unresolved V gene covers under half of the shortfall, and the cause of the remainder is unknown. That table furnishes V, J and clone size, whereas the DNA furnished D and trimming. The sample table holds 220,000 or so clones, of which roughly 84% were seen once. The top ten hold 6.8% of the sample.

This sequence uses TRBV28 and TRBJ1-3; a confident D gene designation cannot be given. Input material: PBMCs or T cells enriched from blood (not recorded which). The receptor's source is a woman aged 40 to 50 who had recovered from COVID-19. The CDR3 has the sequence CASSQLAREAAGNTIYF. The sequenced DNA is TGTGCCAGCAGTCAACTGGCTAGGGAGGCGGCTGGAAACACCATATATTTT.